A single sample gave rise to the 14 T cell receptor beta chains below, sequenced in a study of T-cell memory formation after mild COVID-19. TCRdb analysed the 5' RACE reads with MiXCR anew, one entry per CDR3 protein. The profile shows hundreds of thousands of distinct CDR3 sequences, roughly 17% of them singletons. The sample consisted of PBMCs or a T cell subset sorted from them (not recorded which). All receptors come from a man younger than 35 who had mild COVID-19 (a few samples of this study predate the infection). Cell type and time point are not known.

This CDR3 reads CASSSDADTGELFF. The CDR3 DNA reads as TGTGCCAGCAGTTCGGACGCAGACACCGGGGAGCTGTTTTTT. The V gene is TRBV6-2 or TRBV6-3, the J gene TRBJ2-2, with D uncertain. Trimming left V 4 bases short and J 3 bases short, with 9 bases between. The germline V gene has CDR1 MNHEY and CDR2 SVGEGT. The length of the CDR3 is 14 residues.

The genes are TRBV5-1 and TRBJ2-5; TRBD1 agrees at 9 bases. This CDR3 spans 16 amino acids. Germline lookup yields CDR1 SGHRS and CDR2 YFSETQ. The junction had 11 bases not matched to a gene; V was cut back by 3 bases and J by 5 bases. The CDR3, as DNA: TGCGCCAGCAGCTGGATGACAGGGGGGTTCGTGGAGACCCAGTACTTC. It encodes CASSWMTGGFVETQYF.

This clonotype was picked up a small number of times. The chain carries TRBV12-3 or TRBV12-4 and TRBJ2-1; 9 positions agree with TRBD2. CDR3 length: 15 residues. With V trimmed by 3 bases and J by 3 bases, 3 bases remained unmatched. CDR3 sequence reads: CASSFLTSGYNEQFF. CDR3 sequence (DNA): TGTGCCAGCAGTTTTTTGACTAGCGGCTACAATGAGCAGTTCTTC.

The V gene is TRBV7-9, the J gene TRBJ2-6; TRBD2 is a possible D gene (6 bases). Germline V lookup: CDR1 SEHNR, CDR2 FQNEAQ (reference sequence). The CDR3 has 15 residues. V gave up 0 bases and J gave up 6 bases, with 9 bases separating them. The CDR3 DNA follows: TGTGCCAGCAGCTTAGCCGCGGGGATGGCCAACGTCCTGACTTTC. Protein: CASSLAAGMANVLTF.

This clonotype has just one count. V and J are TRBV20-1 and TRBJ1-5; 7 bases line up with TRBD1. Looked up from germline, CDR1 is DFQATT and CDR2 is SNEGSKA (reference sequence). This CDR3 is 12 amino acids long. V shed 4 bases and J 7 bases; nucleotides not matched to a gene: 4. The CDR3 region is CSANRTGQPQHF. The CDR3 region has the DNA TGCAGTGCTAACCGGACAGGACAGCCCCAGCATTTT.

In DNA form, the CDR3 reads TGCGCCAGCAGCTTGGCGGGACAGCGCACAGATACGCAGTATTTT. As protein: CASSLAGQRTDTQYF. The rearrangement uses TRBV5-1 and TRBJ2-3; 7 bases are a match to TRBD1. V lost 0 bases, J lost 1 base, and 2 bases stayed unmatched. The CDR3 has 15 residues. The V gene's germline CDR1 is SGHRS and CDR2 YFSETQ.

This clonotype turned up a few times. The chain couples TRBV5-1 to TRBJ1-1, with TRBD1 as a possible D gene (5 bases). The germline V gene encodes CDR1 SGHRS and CDR2 YFSETQ. V was pared by 2 bases and J by 4 bases, with 15 bases between. The CDR3 sequence is 15 residues long. CDR3 sequence: CASSFLEQGGTEAFF. As DNA, the CDR3 is TGCGCCAGCAGCTTCCTCGAGCAGGGCGGCACTGAAGCTTTCTTT. Together with reference TRBV5-1 and TRBJ1-1, the CDR3 gives the full variable domain: KAGVTQTPRYLIKTRGQQVTLSCSPISGHRSVSWYQQTPGQGLQFLFEYFSETQRNKGNFPGRFSGRQFSNSRSEMNVSTLELGDSALYLCASSFLEQGGTEAFFGQGTRLTVV.

This clonotype was seen many times. The rearrangement uses TRBV24-1 and TRBJ2-2; D remains unclear. Germline V gene sequence: CDR1 KGHDR, CDR2 SFDVKD. CDR3 size: 15 residues. V shed 3 bases and J shed 3 bases, with 10 bases lying between them. The CDR3 region is CATSDTRADTGELFF. The DNA for the CDR3 is TGTGCCACCAGTGATACCCGGGCCGACACCGGGGAGCTGTTTTTT.

This clonotype was counted a few times. The V gene is TRBV7-9, the J gene TRBJ2-3, with D possibly called TRBD1 or TRBD2 (5 bases each). CDR1 is SEHNR, CDR2 FQNEAQ, per germline (reference sequence). Trimming left V 5 bases short and J 5 bases short, with 20 bases between. There are 16 residues in the CDR3. This CDR3 is CASSTPEGAGGDTQYF. The CDR3 nucleotides read TGTGCCAGCAGCACGCCAGAAGGGGCTGGGGGAGATACGCAGTATTTT.

The CDR3 sequence is CASSLVSGTYGYTF. CDR3 bases: TGTGCCAGCAGCTTAGTTTCAGGGACCTATGGCTACACCTTC. The rearrangement uses TRBV11-2 and TRBJ1-2; D is perhaps TRBD1 (5 bases). The germline V gene has CDR1 SGHAT and CDR2 FQNNGV. CDR3 length: 14 residues. Trimming pared 1 base from V and 4 bases from J, leaving 10 bases between. The whole variable domain, filled in from reference TRBV11-2 and TRBJ1-2, reads EAGVAQSPRYKIIEKRQSVAFWCNPISGHATLYWYQQILGQGPKLLIQFQNNGVVDDSQLPKDRFSAERLKGVDSTLKIQPAKLEDSAVYLCASSLVSGTYGYTFGSGTRLTVV.

The rearrangement links TRBV7-6 to TRBJ2-5; 7 bases line up with TRBD1. The CDR3 length is 16 residues. V lost 1 base, J lost 1 base, and 6 bases stayed unmatched. The germline CDR1 and CDR2 sequences are SGHVS and FNYEAQ. The CDR3 nucleotides read TGTGCCAGCAGCTTAGGGAGCGACAGGGTCCAAGAGACCCAGTACTTC. It specifies CASSLGSDRVQETQYF.

This clonotype was seen repeatedly, ten times or more. The V and J genes are TRBV19 and TRBJ1-5, with 7 bases fitting TRBD1. The length of the CDR3 is 16 residues. Trimming removed 3 bases from V and 4 bases from J; junction bases left unmatched: 9. The germline gives CDR1 LNHDA, CDR2 SQIVND (reference sequence). The CDR3 region is CASSIFLAGQNQPQHF. In DNA, the CDR3 is TGTGCCAGTAGTATCTTTTTGGCGGGACAGAATCAGCCCCAGCATTTT.

The chain carries TRBV20-1 and TRBJ2-3; tentatively, D is TRBD2 (6 bases). The V end was cut by 3 bases, the J end by 4 bases, with 14 bases between. Germline CDR1 and CDR2: DFQATT and SNEGSKA (reference sequence). The CDR3 is made up of 14 amino acids. The CDR3 nucleotides read TGCAGTGCTAGGCGCGGGGCGCGGGCAGATACGCAGTATTTT. It is translated as CSARRGARADTQYF.

The chain couples TRBV10-3 to TRBJ2-2; D might be TRBD1 (6 bases). The CDR3 runs to 15 residues. The V and J ends lost 6 bases and 3 bases respectively, with 14 bases between them. CDR1 and CDR2 from the germline V gene are ENHRY and SYGVKD. As DNA, the CDR3 is TGTGCCATCAGGGACAGCCTAAGGGACACCGGGGAGCTGTTTTTT. It encodes CAIRDSLRDTGELFF.